This TCR beta chain appears in the sequencing data of a study of PD-1 blockade in classical Hodgkin lymphoma. Study outcomes and limitations: Healthy donors reportedly exceeded newly diagnosed patients in baseline TCR diversity. The drivers behind the repertoire differences, possibly disease activity or prior therapy, remain undefined.

A remark on this clone: Its antigen is currently unknown.

The CDR3 contains 16 residues. The germline gives CDR1 LNHDA, CDR2 SQIVND (reference sequence). J gave up 11 bases and V 5 bases, and 20 bases lay outside the gene matches. Some clones are missing from TCRdb's copy, which holds only in-frame ones; the method was immunoSEQ multiplex PCR. The sample includes approximately 47,000 clones, more than 75% of them seen just once. Time point described: newly diagnosed, previously untreated cHL patient sample. The study compared against PBMCs from newly diagnosed, untreated classical Hodgkin lymphoma. V usage is TRBV19 and J usage is TRBJ1-1; 7 bases match TRBD1. This sequence originates from a human donor with classical Hodgkin lymphoma. The sequenced sample consisted of peripheral blood mononuclear cells (PBMCs). CDR3 DNA: TGTGCCAGTAGTGCGAACAGGGGCGGTGAGCTTCACCGCGCTTTCTTT. Translated: CASSANRGGELHRAFF.